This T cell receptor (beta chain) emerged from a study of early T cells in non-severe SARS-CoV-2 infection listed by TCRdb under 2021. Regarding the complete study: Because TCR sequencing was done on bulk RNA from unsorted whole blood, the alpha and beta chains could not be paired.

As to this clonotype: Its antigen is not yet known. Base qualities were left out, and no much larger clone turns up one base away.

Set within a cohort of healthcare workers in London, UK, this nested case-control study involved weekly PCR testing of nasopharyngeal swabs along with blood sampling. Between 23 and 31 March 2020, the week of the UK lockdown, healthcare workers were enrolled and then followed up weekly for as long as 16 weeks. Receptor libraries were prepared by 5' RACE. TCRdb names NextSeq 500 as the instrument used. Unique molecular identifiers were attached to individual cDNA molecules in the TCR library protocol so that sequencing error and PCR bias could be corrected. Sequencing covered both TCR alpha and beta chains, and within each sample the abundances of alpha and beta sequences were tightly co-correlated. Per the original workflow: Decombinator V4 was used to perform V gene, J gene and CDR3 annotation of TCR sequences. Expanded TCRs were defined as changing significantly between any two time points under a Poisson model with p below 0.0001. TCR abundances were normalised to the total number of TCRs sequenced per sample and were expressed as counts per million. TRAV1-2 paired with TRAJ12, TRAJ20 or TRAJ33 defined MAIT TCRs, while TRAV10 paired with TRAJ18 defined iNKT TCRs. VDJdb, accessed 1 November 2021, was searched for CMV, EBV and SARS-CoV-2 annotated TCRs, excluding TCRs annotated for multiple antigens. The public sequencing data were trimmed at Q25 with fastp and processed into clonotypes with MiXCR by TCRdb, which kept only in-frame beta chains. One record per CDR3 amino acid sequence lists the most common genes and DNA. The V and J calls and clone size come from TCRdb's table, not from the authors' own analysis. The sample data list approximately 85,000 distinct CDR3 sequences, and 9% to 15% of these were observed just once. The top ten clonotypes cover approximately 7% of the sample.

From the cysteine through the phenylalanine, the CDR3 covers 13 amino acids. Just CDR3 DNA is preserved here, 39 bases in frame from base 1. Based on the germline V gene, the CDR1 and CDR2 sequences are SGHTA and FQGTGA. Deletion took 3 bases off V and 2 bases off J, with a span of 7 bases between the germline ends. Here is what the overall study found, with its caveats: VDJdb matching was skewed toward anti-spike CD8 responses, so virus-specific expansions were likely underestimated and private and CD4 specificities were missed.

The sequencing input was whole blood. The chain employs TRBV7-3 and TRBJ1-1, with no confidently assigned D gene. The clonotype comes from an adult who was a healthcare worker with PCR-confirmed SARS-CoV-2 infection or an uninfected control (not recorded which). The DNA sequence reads TGTGCCAGCAGCTTCACTCGTAACACTGAAGCTTTCTTT. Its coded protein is CASSFTRNTEAFF.